Following are 2 T cell receptor beta chains from one sample sequenced in a study of neurological immune-mediated disorders. TCRdb fed the 5' RACE reads into MiXCR, producing one record per CDR3 protein. This table has some 68,000 distinct CDR3 sequences, approximately 13% appearing once. Time point indicated: longitudinal time-point 1 (baseline). The sequencing input was PBMCs. Receptors were obtained from a female donor with HTLV-1-associated myelopathy (HAM/TSP).

The V and J genes are TRBV7-9 and TRBJ2-1; 16 bases agree with TRBD2. V shed 5 bases and J 6 bases; nucleotides not matched to a gene: 13. CDR3 length: 19 amino acids. Germline-derived CDR1 and CDR2 are SEHNR and FQNEAQ (reference sequence). Written as DNA, the CDR3 is TGTGCCAGCAGCCCCTCAGGGACTAGCGGGGGGGCCCCGACCAATGAGCAGTTCTTC. This sequence encodes CASSPSGTSGGAPTNEQFF.

This clonotype was observed many times. The chain carries TRBV15 and TRBJ2-1; D remains ambiguous. V dropped 0 bases and J dropped 12 bases, with 9 bases sitting between them. CDR3 length equals 12 residues. Germline V gene sequence: CDR1 LNHNV, CDR2 YYDKDF (reference sequence). CDR3 residues: CATSRDLVGQFF. DNA of the CDR3: TGTGCCACCAGCAGAGATCTCGTAGGGCAGTTCTTC.